The present T cell receptor beta chain was sequenced within a study of CD8 T cells in Susac syndrome. Blood CD8+ and CD4+ T cells underwent high-throughput TCR beta sequencing. Healthy donors matched for age and sex were used as controls. TEMRA cells were FACS-enriched, with CD8+ and CD4+ T cells isolated negatively. V lost 5 bases to trimming and J lost 7 bases, with 12 bases between them. Germline loops: CDR1 MNHEY, CDR2 SMNVEV (reference sequence). The CDR3 totals 13 residues. RNA in amounts of roughly 0.5 to 1 ug was reverse transcribed with random hexamers. Amplification of the TCR beta CDR3 was carried out by immunoSEQ multiplex PCR, which spanned a total of 54 Vbeta and 13 Jbeta segments. MiXCR was run by TCRdb on the immunoSEQ multiplex PCR reads, yielding one entry per CDR3 protein. The table includes 70,000 or so distinct CDR3 sequences, roughly 94% detected once.

The V call is TRBV27, the J call TRBJ2-1; weak D call: TRBD2 (5 bases). The receptor was isolated from a human donor in good health. Sequencing was performed on CD8+ T cells from PBMCs. CDR3 protein: CASSTASWNEQFF. The DNA of the CDR3 is TGTGCCAGCAGTACAGCTAGCTGGAATGAGCAGTTCTTC.